These 16 T cell receptor beta chains were sequenced from one sample in a study of blood T cell repertoires in COVID-19. Clones were sequenced by immunoSEQ multiplex PCR, and TCRdb holds only the in-frame ones, with some missing. The sample gives a few hundred thousand clones, 89% of which show up once; approximately 5% is in the top ten. Sequenced sample: peripheral blood. The source is a woman aged 40 to 50 who had recovered from COVID-19.

V and J are TRBV5-8 and TRBJ2-7; D might be TRBD1 (6 bases). Germline-derived CDR1 and CDR2 are SGHTS and YDEGEE. V lost 2 bases and J lost 5, with 11 bases in between. This CDR3 has 13 residues. The chain's CDR3 is CASSFRGIDEQYV. The CDR3 DNA is TGTGCCAGCAGCTTCAGGGGTATAGACGAGCAGTACGTC.

Only one count was recorded for this clone. The genes are TRBV7-2 and TRBJ1-2; possibly TRBD1 for D (6 bases). CDR1 is SGHTA, CDR2 FQGNSA, per germline. Between the trimmed V and J ends, which lost 4 bases and 6 bases, there was a span of 15 bases. CDR3 length equals 14 residues. The CDR3 nucleotides read TGTGCCAGCAGCTCCGCACAGGGTAGAAATGGCTACACCTTC. This gives the protein CASSSAQGRNGYTF.

The chain couples TRBV7-2 to TRBJ1-2, with a possible D match to TRBD1 (6 bases). The CDR3 covers 15 residues. The germline CDR1 and CDR2 sequences are SGHTA and FQGNSA. Trimming stripped 1 base from V and 4 bases from J, with 13 bases between. DNA of the CDR3: TGTGCCAGCAGCTTAGACCCGACAGGCATCTATGGCTACACCTTC. Translation: CASSLDPTGIYGYTF.

The table lists this clone with a few counts. This sequence joins TRBV6-2 or TRBV6-3 and TRBJ1-1; 9 positions match TRBD1. CDR1 and CDR2 (germline): MNHEY, SVGEGT. V trimming: 6 bases; J trimming: 4 bases; junction bases outside the gene matches: 9. CDR3 length: 15 residues. CDR3 in DNA: TGTGCCAGCAGCTGGACAGGGGATCGAGGCACTGAAGCTTTCTTT. It encodes CASSWTGDRGTEAFF.

V usage is TRBV9 and J usage is TRBJ2-2; D is unresolved. The CDR3 extends over 13 amino acids. V lost 1 base and J 6 bases, leaving 7 bases between the germline ends. The germline CDR1 and CDR2 sequences are SGDLS and YYNGEE. CDR3 residues: CASSVMSAGELFF. CDR3 nucleotide sequence: TGTGCCAGCAGCGTAATGAGTGCCGGGGAGCTGTTTTTT. The whole variable domain, filled in from reference TRBV9 and TRBJ2-2, reads DSGVTQTPKHLITATGQRVTLRCSPRSGDLSVYWYQQSLDQGLQFLIQYYNGEERAKGNILERFSAQQFPDLHSELNLSSLELGDSALYFCASSVMSAGELFFGEGSRLTVL.

The gene calls are TRBV2 and TRBJ1-2; tentative D call: TRBD1 (5 bases). V dropped 5 bases and J dropped 6 bases, with 10 bases sitting between them. CDR3 length: 12 residues. Germline CDR1 reads SNHLY; CDR2 reads FYNNEI. CDR3 amino acids: CASSSGGDGYTF. CDR3 coding DNA: TGTGCCAGCAGTTCGGGGGGAGATGGCTACACCTTC.

The chain is built from TRBV10-3 and TRBJ2-3, with 14 nucleotides matching TRBD2. The CDR3 spans 19 residues. J was trimmed by 7 bases and V by 2 bases; bases with no gene match: 14. Germline V gives CDR1 ENHRY, CDR2 SYGVKD. The CDR3 nucleotides are TGTGCCATCAGTGAGCCCACTGGACTAGCGGGGGGAACGGGGAATACGCAGTATTTT. It yields the protein CAISEPTGLAGGTGNTQYF.

The chain couples TRBV15 to TRBJ2-2, with 9 positions matching TRBD2. This CDR3 comprises 18 residues. Losses at the gene ends were 0 bases for V and 1 base for J; bases not matched to a gene: 6. Germline CDR1 reads LNHNV; CDR2 reads YYDKDF (reference sequence). The CDR3 nucleotides read TGTGCCACCAGCAGAGATAGTAGCGGGGGCCTGAACACCGGGGAGCTGTTTTTT. Translation gives CATSRDSSGGLNTGELFF.

This chain links TRBV20-1 with TRBJ1-5; TRBD1 agrees at 8 bases. Germline V CDR1 and CDR2: DFQATT, SNEGSKA (reference sequence). V gave up 3 bases and J gave up 4 bases; unmatched junction bases: 8. The CDR3 runs to 15 residues. The CDR3 loop reads CSASMGRGRNQPQHF. The CDR3 DNA reads as TGCAGTGCTAGTATGGGCAGGGGGCGGAATCAGCCCCAGCATTTT.

The CDR3 sequence: CASSPLTVAEAFF. The CDR3 DNA reads as TGTGCCAGCTCACCCCTGACAGTCGCTGAAGCTTTCTTT. The J gene is TRBJ1-1, the V gene TRBV18; TRBD1 might be the D (5 bases). CDR1 KGHSH and CDR2 LQKENI come from the germline V gene. The V end lost 3 bases, the J end lost 6 bases, and 11 bases lay between the germline ends. The CDR3 runs to 13 residues.

This chain uses TRBV5-5 with TRBJ1-3, with TRBD1 identical over 7 bases. Germline lookup yields CDR1 SGHKS and CDR2 YYEKEE (reference sequence). The CDR3 has 16 amino acids. J gave up 4 bases and V 0 bases, and 7 bases lay outside the gene matches. DNA for the CDR3: TGTGCCAGCAGCTTGGACCCTACAGGGGCGGGAAACACCATATATTTT. Its translation: CASSLDPTGAGNTIYF.

This clone was detected only a few times. J is TRBJ2-7 and V is TRBV6-5; D is perhaps TRBD2 (5 bases). Germline CDR1 and CDR2: MNHEY and SVGAGI. V lost 5 bases to trimming and J lost 7 bases, with 15 bases between them. The length of the CDR3 is 13 residues. In nucleotides, the CDR3 is TGTGCCAGCAGTCTCGAGGAGGTGGGTGAGCAGTACTTC. Encoded protein: CASSLEEVGEQYF.

The V call is TRBV6-5, the J call TRBJ2-7; D not resolved. The V end was cut by 6 bases, the J end by 3 bases, with 15 bases between. Looked up from germline, CDR1 is MNHEY and CDR2 is SVGAGI. The CDR3 spans 14 residues. The CDR3 reads CASSDLTSHYEQYF. DNA for the CDR3: TGTGCCAGCAGCGATCTTACAAGTCACTACGAGCAGTACTTC.

The chain couples TRBV6-6 to TRBJ1-2, with D perhaps TRBD1 (5 bases). Between the trimmed V and J ends, which lost 5 bases and 4 bases, there was a span of 23 bases. Germline V gives CDR1 MNHNY, CDR2 SVGAGI (reference sequence). The CDR3 contains 17 residues. CDR3 DNA: TGTGCCAGCAGTCACCCAGAGGGGAGGGGCAAAGGCTATGGCTACACCTTC. It specifies CASSHPEGRGKGYGYTF.

The V gene is TRBV5-1, the J gene TRBJ2-1; 8 nucleotides match TRBD2. The CDR3 has 14 residues. The germline V gene has CDR1 SGHRS and CDR2 YFSETQ. Trimming removed 4 bases from V and 8 bases from J; junction bases left unmatched: 8. CDR3 DNA sequence: TGCGCCAGCAGCACTGGGACTAGTCTCTATGAGCAGTTCTTC. Translated: CASSTGTSLYEQFF. Filled out from reference TRBV5-1 and TRBJ2-1, the complete variable domain reads KAGVTQTPRYLIKTRGQQVTLSCSPISGHRSVSWYQQTPGQGLQFLFEYFSETQRNKGNFPGRFSGRQFSNSRSEMNVSTLELGDSALYLCASSTGTSLYEQFFGPGTRLTVL.

The V call is TRBV2, the J call TRBJ2-7, with TRBD2 matching over 9 bases. CDR1 and CDR2 (germline): SNHLY, FYNNEI. The CDR3 loop spans 19 amino acids. Trimming cost V 3 bases and J 5 bases; bases outside gene matches: 20. The CDR3 DNA is TGTGCCAGCAGTGATCGGCGGGAGGGCCGGCCCTCTCTTCCTGACGAGCAGTACGTC. Amino acids: CASSDRREGRPSLPDEQYV.